This T cell receptor (beta chain) was identified during a study of early T cells in non-severe SARS-CoV-2 infection. TCRdb passed the 5' RACE reads through MiXCR, listing each CDR3 protein once. The sample lists 45,000 to 60,000 distinct CDR3 sequences; less than 11% were seen once. This clonotype was picked up a small number of times. This CDR3 contains 17 residues. V was pared by 2 bases and J by 4 bases, with 10 bases of the junction left unmatched. The source material was whole blood. The chain joins TRBV12-3 or TRBV12-4 to TRBJ1-3; the match to TRBD1 covers 8 bases. The receptor was derived from an adult who was a healthcare worker with PCR-confirmed SARS-CoV-2 infection or an uninfected control (not recorded which). The CDR3 DNA is TGTGCCAGCAGTTTACCCCCCGGACAGGGCACAGGAAACACCATATATTTT. Its protein product is CASSLPPGQGTGNTIYF.